A single TCR beta chain is shown here with its context. In the original workflow: Reference gene primer amplification yielded estimated nucleated cell counts. Only in-frame clones appear in the TCRdb table, and some are missing; sequencing was by immunoSEQ multiplex PCR. The D gene and trimming were derived from the DNA, and the V and J assignments and clone size from that table. Among 300,000 to 400,000 clones listed, over 80% were seen once. This entry comes from a study of blood T cell repertoires in COVID-19. The age range of participants was about 18 to 95 years, with residence in about two dozen US areas. Recovered status applied to Cohort 3 donors who had two consecutive negative PCRs. It also applied to those with clearance or with symptom resolution. The V gene end was trimmed by 2 bases and the J gene end by 5 bases; junction bases not matched to a gene: 5. The germline V gene encodes CDR1 MGHDK and CDR2 SYGVNS. The CDR3 is 15 amino acids.

The sample was PBMCs or T cells enriched from blood (not recorded which). The receptor comes from a man aged 25 to 40 who had recovered from COVID-19. The rearrangement links TRBV25-1 to TRBJ2-2, with 7 bases lining up with TRBD1. CDR3 nucleotides: TGTGCCAGCAGTGAAACAGGGGTGGGAACCGGGGAGCTGTTTTTT. It translates to CASSETGVGTGELFF.